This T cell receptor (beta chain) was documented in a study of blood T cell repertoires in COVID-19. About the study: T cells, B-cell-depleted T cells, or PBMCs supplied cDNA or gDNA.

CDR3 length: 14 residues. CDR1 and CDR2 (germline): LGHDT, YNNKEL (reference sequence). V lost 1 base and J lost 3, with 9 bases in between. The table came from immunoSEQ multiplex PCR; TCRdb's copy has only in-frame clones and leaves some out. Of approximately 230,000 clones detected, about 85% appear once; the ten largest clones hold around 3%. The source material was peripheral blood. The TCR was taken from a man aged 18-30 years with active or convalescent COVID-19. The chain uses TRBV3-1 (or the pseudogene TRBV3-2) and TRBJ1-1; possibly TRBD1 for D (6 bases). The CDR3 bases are TGTGCCAGCAGCCAAGGGCAGGGGTACACTGAAGCTTTCTTT. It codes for CASSQGQGYTEAFF.